This is a list of T cell receptor beta chains from one sample in a study of blood T cell repertoires in COVID-19. TCRdb's copy holds only in-frame clones and misses some; the assay was immunoSEQ multiplex PCR. This table holds more than 100,000 clones, about 90% found once. The sequenced sample was peripheral blood. These receptors all stem from a human donor in a cohort sampled during active COVID-19. The CDR3 runs from the conserved cysteine through the conserved F or W. The order of the fields is CDR3 length, D gene, V gene, clone size, J gene, CDR3 DNA, CDR3 protein. The D gene is left open where the match is weak. Clone size is given for some rows only: seen once, a few or many times, or a class if the clone is expanded.

CDR3 length: 18; D gene: TRBD2; V gene: TRBV2; clone size: .; J gene: TRBJ2-1; CDR3 DNA: TGTGCCAGCAGTCTCGCCGGACTAGCGGGCGGCTACGCCAATGAGCAGTTCTTC; CDR3 protein: CASSLAGLAGGYANEQFF
CDR3 length: 15; D gene: .; V gene: TRBV19; clone size: .; J gene: TRBJ1-2; CDR3 DNA: TGTGCCAGTACCATCAAATGGGCCCCTAACTATGGCTACACCTTC; CDR3 protein: CASTIKWAPNYGYTF
CDR3 length: 16; D gene: .; V gene: TRBV18; clone size: .; J gene: TRBJ1-2; CDR3 DNA: TGTGCCAGCTCAAACGAAGGACCCGGGACAAACTATGGCTACACCTTC; CDR3 protein: CASSNEGPGTNYGYTF
CDR3 length: 14; D gene: TRBD2; V gene: TRBV6-5; clone size: .; J gene: TRBJ2-7; CDR3 DNA: TGTGCCAGCCAAGGTGCCCAGGGAGGGCCCGAGCAGTACTTC; CDR3 protein: CASQGAQGGPEQYF
CDR3 length: 15; D gene: TRBD1; V gene: TRBV18; clone size: .; J gene: TRBJ1-3; CDR3 DNA: TGTGCCAGCTCACTCCACAGGGGCTCTGGAAACACCATATATTTT; CDR3 protein: CASSLHRGSGNTIYF
CDR3 length: 16; D gene: .; V gene: TRBV5-1; clone size: .; J gene: TRBJ1-1; CDR3 DNA: TGCGCCAGCAGCTTGGCCCTGCGACAGACGAACACTGAAGCTTTCTTT; CDR3 protein: CASSLALRQTNTEAFF
CDR3 length: 14; D gene: .; V gene: TRBV9; clone size: few; J gene: TRBJ1-4; CDR3 DNA: TGTGCCAGCAGCGTAGGAGCTGGAGATGAAAAACTGTTTTTT; CDR3 protein: CASSVGAGDEKLFF
CDR3 length: 18; D gene: TRBD2; V gene: TRBV11-2; clone size: .; J gene: TRBJ2-5; CDR3 DNA: TGTGCCAGCAGCTATCACCTTAGCGGGGGGGCCCCCGCGGAGACCCAGTACTTC; CDR3 protein: CASSYHLSGGAPAETQYF
CDR3 length: 16; D gene: TRBD2; V gene: TRBV5-1; clone size: .; J gene: TRBJ2-3; CDR3 DNA: TGCGCCAGCAGCCCCCGGACTAGCGAGGGCACAGATACGCAGTATTTT; CDR3 protein: CASSPRTSEGTDTQYF
CDR3 length: 14; D gene: .; V gene: TRBV3-1/TRBV3-2; clone size: .; J gene: TRBJ1-1; CDR3 DNA: TGTGCCAGCACCCTACAGGGCATGAACACTGAAGCTTTCTTT; CDR3 protein: CASTLQGMNTEAFF
CDR3 length: 11; D gene: .; V gene: TRBV5-1; clone size: .; J gene: TRBJ2-5; CDR3 DNA: TGCGCCAGCAGCCGGCAAGAGACCCAGTACTTC; CDR3 protein: CASSRQETQYF
CDR3 length: 14; D gene: .; V gene: TRBV7-3; clone size: .; J gene: TRBJ2-7; CDR3 DNA: TGTGCCAGCAGCTTAACGCCGGCCACGGGGGAGCAGTACTTC; CDR3 protein: CASSLTPATGEQYF
CDR3 length: 14; D gene: .; V gene: TRBV11-3; clone size: .; J gene: TRBJ2-3; CDR3 DNA: TGTGCCAGCAGCTTAGACTCCCTCACAGATACGCAGTATTTT; CDR3 protein: CASSLDSLTDTQYF
CDR3 length: 16; D gene: TRBD1; V gene: TRBV5-4; clone size: .; J gene: TRBJ2-2; CDR3 DNA: TGTGCCAGCAGCTTGGACGGACAGGGAAACACCGGGGAGCTGTTTTTT; CDR3 protein: CASSLDGQGNTGELFF
CDR3 length: 14; D gene: .; V gene: TRBV3-1/TRBV3-2; clone size: .; J gene: TRBJ1-5; CDR3 DNA: TGTGCCAGCAGCCACCGACGGGGGAATCAGCCCCAGCATTTT; CDR3 protein: CASSHRRGNQPQHF
CDR3 length: 14; D gene: TRBD1; V gene: TRBV10-2; clone size: .; J gene: TRBJ1-6; CDR3 DNA: TGCGCCAGCAGTCTGGGACAGGTGAATTCACCCCTCCACTTT; CDR3 protein: CASSLGQVNSPLHF
CDR3 length: 11; D gene: .; V gene: TRBV6-5; clone size: .; J gene: TRBJ2-7; CDR3 DNA: TGTGCCGCCGGGGGTTCCTACGAGCAGTACTTC; CDR3 protein: CAAGGSYEQYF
CDR3 length: 15; D gene: TRBD2; V gene: TRBV7-9; clone size: .; J gene: TRBJ2-5; CDR3 DNA: TGTGCCAGCAGCCGGGGACTAGCGGGAGAAGAGACCCAGTACTTC; CDR3 protein: CASSRGLAGEETQYF
CDR3 length: 15; D gene: TRBD2; V gene: TRBV5-6; clone size: .; J gene: TRBJ2-1; CDR3 DNA: TGTGCCAGCAGCTTGGTAGCGGGAAACTACAATGAGCAGTTCTTC; CDR3 protein: CASSLVAGNYNEQFF
CDR3 length: 15; D gene: TRBD1; V gene: TRBV24-1; clone size: .; J gene: TRBJ2-7; CDR3 DNA: TGTGCCACCAGTGACCCGGGACAGGGTCTCTACGAGCAGTACTTC; CDR3 protein: CATSDPGQGLYEQYF
CDR3 length: 14; D gene: TRBD2; V gene: TRBV7-3; clone size: .; J gene: TRBJ2-1; CDR3 DNA: TGTGCCAGCAGCACTAGCGGGAGAGGAAATGAGCAGTTCTTC; CDR3 protein: CASSTSGRGNEQFF
CDR3 length: 15; D gene: TRBD2; V gene: TRBV5-1; clone size: once; J gene: TRBJ2-3; CDR3 DNA: TGCGCCAGCAGCCCGGAGGGAGCGGGAGGGAAGACGCAGTATTTT; CDR3 protein: CASSPEGAGGKTQYF
CDR3 length: 15; D gene: TRBD1; V gene: TRBV6-1; clone size: once; J gene: TRBJ2-5; CDR3 DNA: TGTGCCAGCAGTGAGGGACAGGGAGTTCAAGAGACCCAGTACTTC; CDR3 protein: CASSEGQGVQETQYF
CDR3 length: 16; D gene: TRBD2; V gene: TRBV13; clone size: .; J gene: TRBJ2-3; CDR3 DNA: TGTGCCAGCAGCTTAGGGACTAGCCGTATCACAGATACGCAGTATTTT; CDR3 protein: CASSLGTSRITDTQYF
CDR3 length: 17; D gene: .; V gene: TRBV13; clone size: once; J gene: TRBJ1-4; CDR3 DNA: TGTGCCAGCAGCTTAGGTCCTGTGTCGGCAACTAATGAAAAACTGTTTTTT; CDR3 protein: CASSLGPVSATNEKLFF
CDR3 length: 16; D gene: TRBD2; V gene: TRBV28; clone size: .; J gene: TRBJ2-5; CDR3 DNA: TGTGCCAGCAGCCCAGCGAGCGGGGGTGGTTGGGAGACCCAGTACTTC; CDR3 protein: CASSPASGGGWETQYF
CDR3 length: 11; D gene: TRBD1; V gene: TRBV6-5; clone size: .; J gene: TRBJ1-2; CDR3 DNA: TGTGCCAGCAGCGGACAGGTTGGCTACACCTTC; CDR3 protein: CASSGQVGYTF
CDR3 length: 13; D gene: TRBD1; V gene: TRBV29-1; clone size: .; J gene: TRBJ2-5; CDR3 DNA: TGCAGCGATAGGGACAGGGGGCGGGAGACCCAGTACTTC; CDR3 protein: CSDRDRGRETQYF
CDR3 length: 12; D gene: .; V gene: TRBV6-5; clone size: .; J gene: TRBJ1-1; CDR3 DNA: TGTGCCAGCAAAAGGGGCGCGTCTGAAGCTTTCTTT; CDR3 protein: CASKRGASEAFF
CDR3 length: 14; D gene: TRBD2; V gene: TRBV9; clone size: once; J gene: TRBJ2-1; CDR3 DNA: TGTGCCAGCAGCCTAAGGACTAGCGGGAGCGAGCAGTTCTTC; CDR3 protein: CASSLRTSGSEQFF
CDR3 length: 17; D gene: .; V gene: TRBV3-1/TRBV3-2; clone size: few; J gene: TRBJ1-6; CDR3 DNA: TGTGCCAGCAGCCAAGAATTTGGGGGGGTCCATAATTCACCCCTCCACTTT; CDR3 protein: CASSQEFGGVHNSPLHF
CDR3 length: 12; D gene: .; V gene: TRBV11-1; clone size: .; J gene: TRBJ1-2; CDR3 DNA: TGTGCCAGCAGCTCCGGGACACCTGGCTACACCTTC; CDR3 protein: CASSSGTPGYTF
CDR3 length: 12; D gene: .; V gene: TRBV10-2; clone size: few; J gene: TRBJ1-1; CDR3 DNA: TGCGCCAGCAGTGAGCAGGGGACTGAAGCTTTCTTT; CDR3 protein: CASSEQGTEAFF
CDR3 length: 18; D gene: TRBD2; V gene: TRBV28; clone size: .; J gene: TRBJ2-5; CDR3 DNA: TGTGCCAGCAGCACCGGGGCGGGACTAGCGGGAGCCCGCGAGACCCAGTACTTC; CDR3 protein: CASSTGAGLAGARETQYF
CDR3 length: 13; D gene: .; V gene: TRBV7-8; clone size: .; J gene: TRBJ2-5; CDR3 DNA: TGTGCCAGCAGCCCAGGTGTATTACAGACCCAGTACTTC; CDR3 protein: CASSPGVLQTQYF